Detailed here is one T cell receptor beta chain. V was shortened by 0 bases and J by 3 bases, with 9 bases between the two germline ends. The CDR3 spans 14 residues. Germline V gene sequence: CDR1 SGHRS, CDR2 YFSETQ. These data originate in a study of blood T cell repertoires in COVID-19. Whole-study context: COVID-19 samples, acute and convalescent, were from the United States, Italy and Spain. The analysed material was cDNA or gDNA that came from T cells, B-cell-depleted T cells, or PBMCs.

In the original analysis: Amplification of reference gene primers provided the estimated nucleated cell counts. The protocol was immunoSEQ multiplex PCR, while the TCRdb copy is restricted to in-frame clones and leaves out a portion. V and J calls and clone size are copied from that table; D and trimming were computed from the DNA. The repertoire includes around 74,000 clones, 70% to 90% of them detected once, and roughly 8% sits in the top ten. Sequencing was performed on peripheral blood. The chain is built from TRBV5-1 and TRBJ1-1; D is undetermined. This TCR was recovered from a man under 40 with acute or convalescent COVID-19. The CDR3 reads CASSLDRVYTEAFF. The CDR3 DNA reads TGCGCCAGCAGCTTGGACCGGGTATACACTGAAGCTTTCTTT.